The next 27 T cell receptor beta chains were all read from a single sample in a study of control samples from healthy donors and cancer patients. Clones were sequenced by immunoSEQ multiplex PCR, and TCRdb holds only the in-frame ones, with some missing. This sample yields 110,000 or so clones, of which approximately 82% are seen a single time; roughly 6.5% belongs to the top ten. The sample consisted of blood. These TCRs come from a man younger than 30 in good health.

J is TRBJ1-1 and V is TRBV11-2; 8 bases agree with TRBD1. The CDR3 length is 14 residues. Germline V CDR1 and CDR2: SGHAT, FQNNGV. The ends lost 1 base at V and 5 bases at J; junction bases unmatched: 3. CDR3 sequence: CASSLGQGATEAFF. CDR3 nucleotides: TGTGCCAGCAGCTTAGGTCAGGGGGCGACTGAAGCTTTCTTT.

This clone was detected once. V and J are TRBV18 and TRBJ1-2; 9 positions agree with TRBD1. The CDR3 is made up of 17 amino acids. V dropped 6 bases and J dropped 1; count of bases not matched to a gene: 12. The V gene's germline CDR1 is KGHSH and CDR2 LQKENI. CDR3 sequence: CASSPTPGTGINYGYTF. The CDR3 nucleotides read TGTGCCAGCTCTCCCACTCCCGGGACAGGGATTAACTATGGCTACACCTTC.

V usage is TRBV5-8 and J usage is TRBJ2-6; TRBD2 agrees at 7 bases. The V gene's germline CDR1 is SGHTS and CDR2 YDEGEE. Trimming took 3 bases from V and 2 from J; bases not matched to a gene: 5. The CDR3 consists of 16 residues. DNA for the CDR3: TGTGCCAGCAGCTCCTTACTAGCGACTGGGGCCAACGTCCTGACTTTC. Protein product: CASSSLLATGANVLTF.

This chain connects TRBV4-3 to TRBJ2-7; TRBD2 aligns across 9 bases. The CDR3 contains 16 residues. Per the germline V gene, CDR1 is LGHNA and CDR2 is YSLEER. The junction had 6 bases not matched to a gene; V was cut back by 0 bases and J by 3 bases. In DNA form, the CDR3 reads TGCGCCAGCAGCCAAGATTTGAGCGGGGGGATCTACGAGCAGTACTTC. It encodes CASSQDLSGGIYEQYF.

To note about this clone: Other DNA sequences in this sample translate to the same CDR3. V and J are TRBV3-1 (or the pseudogene TRBV3-2) and TRBJ2-7; D is possibly TRBD2 (6 bases). Trimming removed 4 bases at V and 2 bases at J, with 12 bases between. This CDR3 region has 14 residues. Germline CDR1 is LGHDT and CDR2 is YNNKEL (reference sequence). In DNA, the CDR3 is TGTGCCAGCAGCCCCTCCGGGAGAGCCTACGAGCAGTACTTC. Protein: CASSPSGRAYEQYF.

The V and J genes are TRBV6-5 and TRBJ2-6; D unclear. V was clipped by 4 bases and J by 1 base, with 8 bases between them. Germline values: CDR1 MNHEY, CDR2 SVGAGI. The CDR3 length is 15 residues. Here the CDR3 DNA reads TGTGCCAGCAGTTCCGCTGTATCTGGGGCCAACGTCCTGACTTTC. This encodes CASSSAVSGANVLTF.

The chain recombines TRBV24-1 with TRBJ2-7, with 9 bases lining up with TRBD1. Germline V CDR1 and CDR2: KGHDR, SFDVKD. J was trimmed by 1 base and V by 10 bases; bases with no gene match: 7. The CDR3 runs to 14 residues. CDR3 loop: CATTGQGLSYEQYV. The CDR3 coding sequence is TGTGCCACTACCGGACAGGGGCTATCCTACGAGCAGTACGTC.

This rearrangement joins TRBV7-8 to TRBJ2-3; D tentatively reads TRBD1 or TRBD2 (5 bases each). Germline V gene data show CDR1 as SGHVS and CDR2 as FQNEAQ. There are 16 residues in the CDR3. Trimming pared 5 bases from V and 0 bases from J, leaving 15 bases between. For the CDR3, the DNA is TGTGCCAGCAGCCCCTTAGGGGAGCTCAGCACAGATACGCAGTATTTT. Translated, it gives CASSPLGELSTDTQYF.

Concerning this clone: A junction boundary mismatches the germline segment, possibly from a read error. Other DNA sequences in the same sample also yield this CDR3. J is TRBJ1-2 and V is TRBV6-6; weak D call: TRBD1 (6 bases). CDR3 size: 16 residues. In germline, CDR1 is MNHNY, CDR2 SVGAGI (reference sequence). CDR3: CASSYVGQLINYGYTF. In nucleotides, the CDR3 is TGTGCCAGCAGTTACGTCGGACAGCTCATAAACTATGGCTACACCTTT.

The chain couples TRBV7-9 to TRBJ2-3; tentative D call: TRBD2 (5 bases). V was cut by 5 bases and J by 2 bases, with 20 bases left in between. CDR1 is SEHNR, CDR2 FQNEAQ, per germline (reference sequence). The CDR3 length is 17 residues. CDR3 DNA sequence: TGTGCCAGCAGCCTGAACAGAGCGGAAACTACCACAGATACGCAGTATTTT. It yields the protein CASSLNRAETTTDTQYF.

The rearrangement joins TRBV12-2 to TRBJ2-7; the table's TRBD2 call for D was not verified on the DNA. TRBV12-2 is described as a pseudogene. The CDR3 sequence is 16 residues long. CDR3 in amino acids: CASRPRWLSSVGEQYV. In DNA, the CDR3 is TGTGCAAGTCGCCCGAGGTGGCTCAGCTCTGTCGGCGAGCAGTACGTC.

Note on this clone: Other DNA sequences in this specimen translate into the identical CDR3. The rearrangement uses TRBV9 and TRBJ2-7; maybe TRBD1 (6 bases). The germline V and J ends were trimmed by 4 bases and 2 bases, with 10 bases remaining between them. CDR3 length: 13 amino acids. In germline, CDR1 is SGDLS, CDR2 YYNGEE. The CDR3 spells CASSPQGAYEQYF. The DNA for the CDR3 is TGTGCCAGCAGCCCACAGGGAGCCTACGAGCAGTACTTC.

This chain uses TRBV7-9 with TRBJ2-7; perhaps TRBD2 as D (6 bases). The V gene's germline CDR1 is SEHNR and CDR2 FQNEAQ (reference sequence). Trimming took off 9 bases at V and 2 bases at J, with 17 bases between the two ends. CDR3 length: 14 amino acids. The DNA of the CDR3 is TGTGCCAGAACGGGGGACTCCTGCACCTACGAGCAGTACGTC. It is translated as CARTGDSCTYEQYV.

The rearrangement uses TRBV14 and TRBJ2-5; D may be TRBD2 (6 bases). V was trimmed by 0 bases and J by 9 bases, leaving 14 bases between them. Germline CDR1 is SGHDN and CDR2 is FVKESK. The CDR3 length is 14 residues. CDR3 DNA sequence: TGTGCCAGCAGCCAAGATCTAGCGTCGGCCGCCCAGTACTTC. It encodes CASSQDLASAAQYF. The whole variable domain, filled in from reference TRBV14 and TRBJ2-5, reads EAGVTQFPSHSVIEKGQTVTLRCDPISGHDNLYWYRRVMGKEIKFLLHFVKESKQDESGMPNNRFLAERTGGTYSTLKVQPAELEDSGVYFCASSQDLASAAQYFGPGTRLLVL.

V usage is TRBV5-8 and J usage is TRBJ2-3, with 10 bases matching TRBD2. Losses at the gene ends were 4 bases for V and 2 bases for J; bases not matched to a gene: 4. This CDR3 has 15 residues. Germline V lookup: CDR1 SGHTS, CDR2 YDEGEE. CDR3 nucleotide sequence: TGTGCCAGCAGCATAGCGGGGGGCTACACAGATACGCAGTATTTT. Translating gives CASSIAGGYTDTQYF.

J is TRBJ2-3 and V is TRBV7-6; 7 bases agree with TRBD2. The CDR3 spans 17 residues. The germline gives CDR1 SGHVS, CDR2 FNYEAQ. V shed 4 bases, J shed 2 bases, and the junction held 12 bases outside the gene matches. The CDR3 coding sequence is TGTGCCAGCAGCTATTATATCCGGGGGGTCTCCACAGATACGCAGTATTTT. Its translation is CASSYYIRGVSTDTQYF.

This chain joins TRBV6-2 or TRBV6-3 and TRBJ2-3; 10 bases align to TRBD2. Germline CDR1 and CDR2: MNHEY and SVGEGT. The CDR3 spans 15 residues. Trimming removed 5 bases from V and 0 bases from J; junction bases left unmatched: 2. In DNA, the CDR3 is TGTGCCAGCAGTCGGACTAGCGGAAGCACAGATACGCAGTATTTT. Encoded protein: CASSRTSGSTDTQYF.

The rearrangement links TRBV5-1 to TRBJ1-5; 9 bases are a match to TRBD1. CDR3 length: 15 residues. Trimming took 4 bases from V and 3 from J; bases not matched to a gene: 5. Germline V lookup: CDR1 SGHRS, CDR2 YFSETQ. CDR3 sequence: CASSPGTGLNQPQHF. The CDR3 region has the DNA TGCGCCAGCAGCCCGGGGACAGGGCTCAATCAGCCCCAGCATTTT.

This sequence joins TRBV28 and TRBJ1-2, with 7 positions matching TRBD1. The CDR3 is 14 amino acids. Germline assignment: CDR1 MDHEN and CDR2 SYDVKM. Germline trimming cut 6 bases from V and 4 bases from J; bases unmatched to any gene: 8. For the CDR3, the DNA is TGTGCCAGCAGAACCGGACAGGATGTCTATGGCTACACCTTC. It specifies CASRTGQDVYGYTF.

This rearrangement joins TRBV28 to TRBJ1-4; D gene ambiguous. Trimming pared 10 bases from V and 0 bases from J, leaving 9 bases between. The CDR3 has 13 residues. Germline V gives CDR1 MDHEN, CDR2 SYDVKM. The CDR3 protein is CATVSPTNEKLFF. The CDR3 DNA reads as TGTGCCACCGTTAGTCCAACTAATGAAAAACTGTTTTTT.

This rearrangement joins TRBV7-2 to TRBJ1-2, with TRBD1 matching over 8 bases. Germline assignment: CDR1 SGHTA and CDR2 FQGNSA. V dropped 3 bases and J dropped 6; count of bases not matched to a gene: 6. The CDR3 contains 14 residues. The CDR3 here is CASSFRQGFNGYTF. Here the CDR3 DNA reads TGTGCCAGCAGCTTCCGACAGGGGTTCAATGGCTACACCTTC.

CDR3 amino acids: CASRLGRGAGNEQYV. The CDR3, as DNA: TGTGCAAGTCGCTTAGGTCGTGGAGCGGGGAACGAGCAGTACGTC. V usage is TRBV12-2 and J usage is TRBJ2-7; TRBD2 is taken as the D call from the table, unchecked against the DNA. TRBV12-2 has pseudogene status. The CDR3 extends over 15 amino acids.

The gene calls are TRBV5-1 and TRBJ1-1, with D uncertain. The length of the CDR3 is 15 residues. V gave up 0 bases and J gave up 1 base, with 10 bases separating them. Germline CDR1 SGHRS, CDR2 YFSETQ. The DNA of the CDR3 is TGCGCCAGCAGCTTGGTTGGGGAAGGGAACACTGAAGCTTTCTTT. Its protein product is CASSLVGEGNTEAFF. The whole variable domain, filled in from reference TRBV5-1 and TRBJ1-1, reads KAGVTQTPRYLIKTRGQQVTLSCSPISGHRSVSWYQQTPGQGLQFLFEYFSETQRNKGNFPGRFSGRQFSNSRSEMNVSTLELGDSALYLCASSLVGEGNTEAFFGQGTRLTVV.

The chain employs TRBV5-6 and TRBJ2-2, with D perhaps given as TRBD1 or TRBD2 (6 bases each). V was pared by 3 bases and J by 3 bases, with 12 bases between. The length of the CDR3 is 15 residues. CDR1 SGHDT and CDR2 YYEEEE come from the germline V gene. The CDR3 coding sequence is TGTGCCAGCAGCTGGGGGCGGGGATACACCGGGGAGCTGTTTTTT. It encodes CASSWGRGYTGELFF.

The chain combines TRBV6-5 with TRBJ1-1; no clear D. This CDR3 is 13 amino acids long. The V end was cut by 6 bases, the J end by 5 bases, with 13 bases between. From germline, CDR1 is MNHEY and CDR2 SVGAGI. The CDR3 loop is CASSTTRLTEAFF. CDR3 DNA: TGTGCCAGCAGCACAACAAGGCTAACTGAAGCTTTCTTT.

CDR3 bases: TGTGCCAGCAGCCCTCAGAACACCGGGGAGCTGTTTTTT. Its translation: CASSPQNTGELFF. The rearrangement joins TRBV6-6 to TRBJ2-2; D is ambiguous. V was trimmed by 6 bases and J by 1 base, leaving 6 bases between them. This CDR3 is built from 13 residues. Per germline, CDR1 MNHNY and CDR2 SVGAGI (reference sequence).

This chain links TRBV5-1 with TRBJ2-3; D is ambiguous. V lost 4 bases and J 4 bases, leaving 7 bases between the germline ends. CDR1 is SGHRS and CDR2 is YFSETQ in the germline V gene. This CDR3 has 12 amino acids. The CDR3 DNA follows: TGCGCCAGCAGCGTGGTCGCAGATACGCAGTATTTT. Translating it yields CASSVVADTQYF.